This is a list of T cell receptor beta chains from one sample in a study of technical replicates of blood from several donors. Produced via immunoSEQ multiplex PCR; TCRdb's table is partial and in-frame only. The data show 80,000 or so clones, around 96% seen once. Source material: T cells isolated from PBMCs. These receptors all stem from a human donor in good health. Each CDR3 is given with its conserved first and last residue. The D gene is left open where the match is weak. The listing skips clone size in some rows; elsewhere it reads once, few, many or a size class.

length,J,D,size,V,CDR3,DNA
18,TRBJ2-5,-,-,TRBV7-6,CASSLASWSLAVLETQYF,TGTGCCAGCAGCTTAGCGTCATGGTCACTAGCAGTGCTAGAGACCCAGTACTTC
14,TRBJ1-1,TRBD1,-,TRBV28,CASSRRTGNTEAFF,TGTGCCAGCAGTCGCCGGACAGGGAACACTGAAGCTTTCTTT
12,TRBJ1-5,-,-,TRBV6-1,CASKGQGQPQHF,TGTGCCAGCAAGGGGCAGGGTCAGCCCCAGCATTTT
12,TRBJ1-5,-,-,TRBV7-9,CASSSSGSPQHF,TGTGCCAGCAGCTCTTCCGGGAGCCCCCAGCATTTT
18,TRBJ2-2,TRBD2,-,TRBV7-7,CASSLGLAGSATAGELFF,TGTGCTAGCAGCTTAGGGCTAGCGGGGAGTGCGACGGCCGGGGAGCTGTTTTTT
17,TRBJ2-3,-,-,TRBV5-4,CASSRGGAWMEADTQYF,TGTGCCAGCAGCCGTGGGGGGGCCTGGATGGAGGCAGATACGCAGTATTTT
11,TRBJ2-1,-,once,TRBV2,CASSESTEQFF,TGTGCCAGCAGTGAAAGTACAGAGCAGTTCTTC
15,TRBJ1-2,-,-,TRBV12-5,CASGFGGRQDYGYTF,TGTGCTAGTGGTTTCGGGGGGCGGCAAGATTATGGCTACACCTTC
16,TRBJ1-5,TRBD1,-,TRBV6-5,CASSSPGQGRNQPQHF,TGTGCCAGCAGTTCTCCGGGACAGGGTCGCAATCAGCCCCAGCATTTT
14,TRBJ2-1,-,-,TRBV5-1,CASSSLRGSNEQFF,TGCGCCAGCAGCTCCCTGAGGGGGAGCAATGAGCAGTTCTTC
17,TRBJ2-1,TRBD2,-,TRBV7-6,CASSSPPSGTNDNEQFF,TGTGCCAGCAGCTCCCCTCCTAGCGGAACGAACGACAATGAGCAGTTCTTC
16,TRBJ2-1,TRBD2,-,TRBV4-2,CASSQDFLAGSNEQFF,TGTGCCAGCAGCCAAGATTTTCTAGCGGGAAGCAATGAGCAGTTCTTC
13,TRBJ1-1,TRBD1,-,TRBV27,CASRVRGRTEAFF,TGTGCCAGCAGGGTCAGGGGGCGAACTGAAGCTTTCTTT
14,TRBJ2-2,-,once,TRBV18,CASSQMQDTGELFF,TGTGCCAGCTCACAAATGCAGGACACCGGGGAGCTGTTTTTT
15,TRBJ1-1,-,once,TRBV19,CASSPMAGSGTEAFF,TGTGCCAGTAGTCCTATGGCAGGGTCGGGCACTGAAGCTTTCTTT
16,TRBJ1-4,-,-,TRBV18,CASSPSGLYVTEKLFF,TGTGCCAGCTCACCATCTGGACTCTATGTGACCGAAAAACTGTTTTTT
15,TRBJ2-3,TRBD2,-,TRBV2,CASRGLAGGTDTQYF,TGTGCCAGCAGGGGACTAGCGGGGGGGACAGATACGCAGTATTTT
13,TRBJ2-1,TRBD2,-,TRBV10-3,CAIVGGSGNEQFF,TGTGCCATCGTCGGCGGGAGTGGCAATGAGCAGTTCTTC
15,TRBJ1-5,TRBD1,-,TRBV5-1,CASSSDRISNQPQHF,TGCGCCAGCAGCTCGGACAGGATTAGCAATCAGCCCCAGCATTTT
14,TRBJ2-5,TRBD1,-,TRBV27,CASSYRDRQETQYF,TGTGCCAGCAGTTATCGGGACAGACAAGAGACCCAGTACTTC
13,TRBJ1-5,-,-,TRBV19,CASSIDRMQPQHF,TGTGCCAGTAGTATTGACAGGATGCAGCCCCAGCATTTT